The 19 T cell receptor beta chains in this list originate from one sample, sequenced in a study of cytomegalovirus exposure and HLA in healthy donors. Measured with immunoSEQ multiplex PCR; TCRdb has only the in-frame clones, and not every one. This table has more than 150,000 clones, roughly 84% appearing once. Sequenced material: PBMCs. These receptors came from a young man in good health and CMV-seropositive.

The rearrangement uses TRBV4-3 and TRBJ2-2; 7 nucleotides match TRBD2. With 0 bases clipped from V and 5 bases from J, the junction kept 3 bases outside the gene matches. CDR1 is LGHNA, CDR2 YSLEER, per germline. The CDR3 covers 15 residues. CDR3 in amino acids: CASSQDYGGTGELFF. Written as DNA, the CDR3 is TGCGCCAGCAGCCAAGACTACGGGGGGACCGGGGAGCTGTTTTTT.

This clone has more than one count but fewer than ten. The rearrangement uses TRBV5-4 and TRBJ2-2; the match to TRBD2 covers 9 bases. The V gene end was trimmed by 9 bases and the J gene end by 3 bases; junction bases not matched to a gene: 6. The CDR3 loop spans 14 amino acids. CDR1 and CDR2 (germline): SGHNT, YYREEE (reference sequence). The CDR3 bases are TGTGCCACTGGGGCGGGAGGGCACACCGGGGAGCTGTTTTTT. Its translation is CATGAGGHTGELFF. Full variable domain (remainder filled in from reference TRBV5-4 and TRBJ2-2): ETGVTQSPTHLIKTRGQQVTLRCSSQSGHNTVSWYQQALGQGPQFIFQYYREEENGRGNFPPRFSGLQFPNYSSELNVNALELDDSALYLCATGAGGHTGELFFGEGSRLTVL.

The chain links TRBV28 to TRBJ1-1, with D perhaps TRBD1 (6 bases). The CDR3 loop spans 13 amino acids. Trimming pared 6 bases from V and 8 bases from J, leaving 16 bases between. Germline V lookup: CDR1 MDHEN, CDR2 SYDVKM. CDR3 in amino acids: CASSPRGFGEAFF. The CDR3 DNA is TGTGCCAGCAGCCCAAGGGGGTTTGGGGAAGCTTTCTTT. Full variable domain (missing parts from reference TRBV28 and TRBJ1-1): DVKVTQSSRYLVKRTGEKVFLECVQDMDHENMFWYRQDPGLGLRLIYFSYDVKMKEKGDIPEGYSVSREKKERFSLILESASTNQTSMYLCASSPRGFGEAFFGQGTRLTVV.

The chain carries TRBV30 and TRBJ2-3, with 9 bases fitting TRBD2. The CDR3 covers 16 residues. V dropped 1 base and J dropped 5; count of bases not matched to a gene: 10. Germline CDR1 GTSNPN, CDR2 SVGIG (reference sequence). This CDR3 reads CAWSEGLGGRGDTQYF. CDR3 sequence (DNA): TGTGCCTGGAGTGAGGGACTGGGCGGGAGGGGAGATACGCAGTATTTT.

This sequence joins TRBV29-1 and TRBJ2-5, with TRBD2 identical over 8 bases. CDR1 SQVTM and CDR2 ANQGSEA come from the germline V gene. CDR3 length: 15 amino acids. The V gene end was trimmed by 3 bases and the J gene end by 2 bases; junction bases not matched to a gene: 8. The CDR3 is CSVEGGRTGQETQYF. DNA for the CDR3: TGCAGCGTTGAGGGCGGGAGGACTGGACAAGAGACCCAGTACTTC.

V usage is TRBV9 and J usage is TRBJ2-5, with 9 bases matching TRBD1. The CDR3 consists of 16 residues. With V trimmed by 3 bases and J by 4 bases, 10 bases remained unmatched. Germline CDR1 SGDLS, CDR2 YYNGEE. CDR3 nucleotide sequence: TGTGCCAGCAGCGGGACAGGGGCCCCGGGGGCAGAGACCCAGTACTTC. Translating gives CASSGTGAPGAETQYF. Full variable domain (rest looked up from reference TRBV9 and TRBJ2-5): DSGVTQTPKHLITATGQRVTLRCSPRSGDLSVYWYQQSLDQGLQFLIQYYNGEERAKGNILERFSAQQFPDLHSELNLSSLELGDSALYFCASSGTGAPGAETQYFGPGTRLLVL.

The rearrangement joins TRBV10-3 to TRBJ2-3; possibly TRBD2 for D (6 bases). Trimming shortened V by 5 bases and J by 6 bases, and 12 bases separated the two germline ends. CDR3 length equals 13 residues. Germline CDR1 ENHRY, CDR2 SYGVKD. CDR3 protein: CAISPSAGDTQYF. As DNA, the CDR3 is TGTGCCATCAGTCCATCCGCGGGGGATACGCAGTATTTT.

The chain links TRBV28 to TRBJ2-1; 12 bases match TRBD2. Germline V lookup: CDR1 MDHEN, CDR2 SYDVKM. J was trimmed by 8 bases and V by 4 bases; bases with no gene match: 9. There are 16 residues in the CDR3. This CDR3 reads CASSSPTSGSSDEQFF. For the CDR3, the DNA is TGTGCCAGCAGTTCTCCGACTAGCGGGAGTAGCGATGAGCAGTTCTTC.

The chain links TRBV7-2 to TRBJ2-1; 7 nucleotides align to TRBD2. Germline assignment: CDR1 SGHTA and CDR2 FQGNSA. J lost 8 bases, V lost 5 bases, and 12 bases had no gene match. There are 15 residues in the CDR3. CDR3 protein: CASSPRLAGSDEQFF. In nucleotides, the CDR3 is TGTGCCAGCAGCCCCCGACTAGCAGGTTCGGATGAGCAGTTCTTC.

This clone was found many times. This chain uses TRBV7-9 with TRBJ1-1; 8 nucleotides line up with TRBD1. The CDR3 runs 12 residues. The germline V gene has CDR1 SEHNR and CDR2 FQNEAQ (reference sequence). V dropped 4 bases and J dropped 8; count of bases not matched to a gene: 3. The chain's CDR3 is CASSSWTGEAFF. The CDR3 coding sequence is TGTGCCAGCAGCTCCTGGACAGGGGAAGCTTTCTTT.

The CDR3 protein is CASSLGGLPKTDTQYF. CDR3 DNA sequence: TGTGCCAGCAGCTTGGGGGGACTACCCAAAACAGATACGCAGTATTTT. This chain links TRBV5-4 with TRBJ2-3, with 7 bases aligning to TRBD2. The V and J ends lost 0 bases and 3 bases, in that order; junction bases with no gene match: 7. The CDR3 contains 16 residues. Germline-derived CDR1 and CDR2 are SGHNT and YYREEE (reference sequence).

The chain's CDR3 is CASGKQGPWRELFF. CDR3 coding DNA: TGTGCCAGCGGGAAACAGGGCCCCTGGCGGGAGCTGTTTTTT. This chain links TRBV28 with TRBJ2-2; possible D gene TRBD1, 6 bases. The CDR3 runs to 14 residues. Germline V gives CDR1 MDHEN, CDR2 SYDVKM. The V end was cut by 8 bases, the J end by 9 bases, with 19 bases between.

The genes are TRBV9 and TRBJ2-5, with 10 positions matching TRBD2. The CDR3 sequence is 18 residues long. The V gene's germline CDR1 is SGDLS and CDR2 YYNGEE. The V gene end was trimmed by 2 bases and the J gene end by 2 bases; junction bases not matched to a gene: 12. This chain's CDR3 is CASSVQASTSGLQETQYF. CDR3 in DNA: TGTGCCAGCAGCGTCCAAGCCTCGACTAGCGGGTTACAAGAGACCCAGTACTTC.

The chain has TRBV18 and TRBJ1-1; the match to TRBD1 covers 7 bases. Looked up from germline, CDR1 is KGHSH and CDR2 is LQKENI. The V and J ends lost 1 base and 5 bases, in that order; junction bases with no gene match: 7. The CDR3 loop spans 15 amino acids. CDR3 nucleotide sequence: TGTGCCAGCTCACCACAGGGGGCGCCGGGAACTGAAGCTTTCTTT. This codes for CASSPQGAPGTEAFF.

The chain is built from TRBV4-1 and TRBJ2-5, with TRBD1 matching over 10 bases. J gave up 5 bases and V 5 bases, and 11 bases lay outside the gene matches. The germline V gene encodes CDR1 MGHRA and CDR2 YSYEKL. The CDR3 covers 16 residues. CDR3 coding DNA: TGCGCCAGCAGCTCTCCCGGGACAGGGGTCGCGGAGACCCAGTACTTC. This codes for CASSSPGTGVAETQYF.

This chain connects TRBV27 to TRBJ2-1, with 14 bases matching TRBD2. Losses at the gene ends were 5 bases for V and 10 bases for J; bases not matched to a gene: 7. CDR1 is MNHEY, CDR2 SMNVEV, per germline (reference sequence). This CDR3 contains 15 residues. The CDR3 protein is CASSPGLAGAREQFF. CDR3 DNA: TGTGCCAGCAGTCCGGGACTAGCGGGAGCGCGGGAGCAGTTCTTC.

The V call is TRBV5-1, the J call TRBJ1-2; possibly TRBD1 for D (5 bases). The CDR3 loop spans 15 amino acids. V lost 1 base to trimming and J lost 6 bases, with 16 bases between them. The germline V gene has CDR1 SGHRS and CDR2 YFSETQ. CDR3 sequence (DNA): TGCGCCAGCAGCTTGCGAGACAGCAAAGAAGATGGCTACACCTTC. Its translation: CASSLRDSKEDGYTF.

V gene TRBV6-5 combines with J gene TRBJ1-2; a weak D match, TRBD1 (5 bases). V lost 5 bases to trimming and J lost 7 bases, with 17 bases between them. The CDR3 spans 14 residues. In germline, CDR1 is MNHEY, CDR2 SVGAGI. Here the CDR3 reads CASSRGGGESGYTF. In DNA, the CDR3 is TGTGCCAGCAGTAGAGGCGGAGGGGAGAGTGGCTACACCTTC.

The chain carries TRBV29-1 and TRBJ1-4; weak D call: TRBD1 (6 bases). The CDR3 length is 13 residues. Germline V gene sequence: CDR1 SQVTM, CDR2 ANQGSEA. The V gene lost 6 bases and the J gene lost 2 bases, with 10 bases spanning the gap. The CDR3 region is CSVPGATNEKLFF. CDR3 in DNA: TGCAGCGTCCCAGGGGCGACTAATGAAAAACTGTTTTTT. The full variable domain, rest sourced from reference TRBV29-1 and TRBJ1-4, is SAVISQKPSRDICQRGTSLTIQCQVDSQVTMMFWYRQQPGQSLTLIATANQGSEATYESGFVIDKFPISRPNLTFSTLTVSNMSPEDSSIYLCSVPGATNEKLFFGSGTQLSVL.